These 26 T cell receptor beta chains originate from one sample sequenced in a study of tumor and adjacent non-tumor tissue in lung cancer. The library came from three nested PCR rounds adapted from ARM-PCR protocols. TCRdb re-derived calls from the multiplex PCR reads in MiXCR, one entry per CDR3 protein. The data contain 40,000 to 50,000 distinct CDR3 sequences, roughly two thirds of them singletons. The template was RNA from unsorted bulk tissue. Distant lung tissue was collected more than 3 cm away from the tumor edge. The material sequenced was distant non-tumor lung tissue. The receptors originated from a woman in her seventies with non-small cell lung cancer.

A word on this clonotype: This CDR3 fails to terminate in the conserved phenylalanine or tryptophan, so it likely reflects a read error. The chain links TRBV19 to TRBJ2-1; D is ambiguous. The CDR3 is 14 residues long. Between the trimmed V and J ends, which lost 0 bases and 1 base, there was a span of 4 bases. Germline values: CDR1 LNHDA, CDR2 SQIVND (reference sequence). The CDR3 DNA reads TGTGCCAGTAGTATAGATGAGTCCTACAATGAGCAGTTCTAC. Translating it yields CASSIDESYNEQFY.

A word on this clonotype: The CDR3 carries no conserved terminal phenylalanine or tryptophan, so it likely arises from a read error. This chain uses TRBV29-1 with TRBJ2-1; unclear D gene. The CDR3 has 16 residues. The V gene lost 8 bases and the J gene lost 2 bases, with 22 bases spanning the gap. The germline V gene has CDR1 SQVTM and CDR2 ANQGSEA. CDR3 protein: CSCNEVGDNAYNEQFS. The CDR3 DNA reads as TGCAGCTGTAATGAAGTGGGTGACAACGCCTACAATGAGCAGTTCTCC.

With respect to this clonotype: The junction departs from the called germline gene at one end, perhaps through a read error. The chain employs TRBV6-2 or TRBV6-3 and TRBJ2-7; 8 bases agree with TRBD2. This CDR3 is 15 amino acids long. CDR1 and CDR2 from the germline V gene are MNHEY and SVGEGT. The DNA of the CDR3 is TGTGCCAACAGTGGCCTAGTGCGGGAGGACTACGAGCAGTACTTC. Translating gives CANSGLVREDYEQYF.

The J gene is TRBJ2-2, the V gene TRBV30; TRBD1 aligns across 9 bases. Trimming took 3 bases from V and 3 from J; bases not matched to a gene: 8. The CDR3 totals 16 residues. Germline lookup yields CDR1 GTSNPN and CDR2 SVGIG (reference sequence). CDR3 sequence reads: CAWRDTGGADTGELFF. CDR3 in DNA: TGTGCCTGGAGAGACACAGGGGGCGCGGACACCGGGGAGCTGTTTTTT. Using reference TRBV30 and TRBJ2-2 for the parts outside the CDR3, the full variable domain is SQTIHQWPATLVQPVGSPLSLECTVEGTSNPNLYWYRQAAGRGLQLLFYSVGIGQISSEVPQNLSASRPQDRQFILSSKKLLLSDSGFYLCAWRDTGGADTGELFFGEGSRLTVL.

The chain links TRBV6-2 or TRBV6-3 to TRBJ2-1; D uncertain. The germline V gene has CDR1 MNHEY and CDR2 SVGEGT. Deletions cut 6 bases from V and 5 bases from J, with 11 bases between. The CDR3 contains 13 residues. The CDR3 DNA follows: TGTGCCAGCAGCCCGTGGATAGACAATGAGCAGTTCTTC. Residues: CASSPWIDNEQFF.

The chain recombines TRBV28 with TRBJ2-5; D might be TRBD1 (6 bases). Germline V gene lookup returns CDR1 MDHEN and CDR2 SYDVKM. The length of the CDR3 is 15 residues. V was trimmed by 7 bases and J by 1 base, leaving 16 bases between them. CDR3 DNA: TGTGCCAGCACCACCGCCGGACAGCCCCAAGAGACCCAGTACTTC. It codes for CASTTAGQPQETQYF. Supplemented by reference TRBV28 and TRBJ2-5, the full variable domain reads DVKVTQSSRYLVKRTGEKVFLECVQDMDHENMFWYRQDPGLGLRLIYFSYDVKMKEKGDIPEGYSVSREKKERFSLILESASTNQTSMYLCASTTAGQPQETQYFGPGTRLLVL.

On this clonotype itself: Lacking the conserved final phenylalanine or tryptophan, this CDR3 likely reflects a read error. No DNA is shown, since the ends of the CDR3 on it are uncertain; the CDR3 is the one TCRdb lists. The CDR3 spells CSVEEANHHGYTS. V and J are TRBV29-1 and TRBJ1-2. Per germline, CDR1 SQVTM and CDR2 ANQGSEA. The CDR3 region is 13 residues in length, termini included.

To note about this clonotype: One end of the junction fails to match germline, which may point to a read error. V usage is TRBV4-1 and J usage is TRBJ2-2, with TRBD2 as a possible D gene (6 bases). The germline CDR1 and CDR2 sequences are MGHRA and YSYEKL. The CDR3 runs 15 residues. The CDR3 DNA sequence: TGCGCCAGCAGCCAACGGGGACTGAACATCGGGGAGCTGTTTTTT. This gives the protein CASSQRGLNIGELFF.

On this clonotype itself: At one of its ends the junction is not consistent with the germline gene, which may arise from a read error. The V call is TRBV29-1, the J call TRBJ1-1, with D possibly matching TRBD1 (6 bases). The CDR3 totals 13 residues. Germline loops: CDR1 SQVTM, CDR2 ANQGSEA. CDR3 in DNA: TGCAGCGTTGAGAGGGCTCGGGACACTGTAGCTGTCTTC. Protein: CSVERARDTVAVF.

As regards this clonotype: The junction differs from germline at one of its ends, possibly a read error. The chain joins TRBV28 to TRBJ2-1, with D tentatively TRBD2 (6 bases). Germline V CDR1 and CDR2: MDHEN, SYDVKM. The CDR3 length is 18 residues. This CDR3 is CANSSTGGDQSSYNEQFF. The CDR3 nucleotides read TGTGCCAACAGTTCGACTGGCGGGGATCAAAGCTCCTACAATGAGCAGTTCTTC.

The V and J genes are TRBV11-1 and TRBJ2-3; 9 bases map to TRBD2. CDR1 and CDR2 (germline): SGHAT, FQDESV (reference sequence). The CDR3 covers 18 residues. With V trimmed by 1 base and J by 8 bases, 16 bases remained unmatched. The CDR3 spells CASSLDFGLAKSIGTQYF. The CDR3 region has the DNA TGTGCCAGCAGCTTAGATTTCGGACTAGCGAAAAGCATAGGTACGCAGTATTTT.

As for this clonotype: Mismatch with germline at one junction end may stem from a read error. The gene calls are TRBV28 and TRBJ2-5; D is perhaps TRBD2 (6 bases). CDR1 and CDR2 from the germline V gene are MDHEN and SYDVKM. There are 17 residues in the CDR3. DNA of the CDR3: TGTGCTAGCAGCATGACAGCCAACAAGGGAGGCCAAGAGACCCAGTACTTC. It is translated as CASSMTANKGGQETQYF.

Only a few counts were recorded for this clonotype. Sequence at one end of the junction differs from germline and may be a read error. This chain links TRBV10-3 with TRBJ1-2, with unresolved D. The CDR3 covers 17 residues. Per germline, CDR1 ENHRY and CDR2 SYGVKD. CDR3 in amino acids: CVISESNLPDLNYGYTF. The DNA of the CDR3 is TGTGTCATCAGTGAGTCGAATCTCCCGGACCTGAACTATGGCTACACCTTC.

This clonotype was recorded a few times. The rearrangement joins TRBV5-8 to TRBJ1-1; D gene uncertain. Germline-derived CDR1 and CDR2 are SGHTS and YDEGEE. The CDR3 totals 14 residues. V was shortened by 5 bases and J by 5 bases, with 16 bases between the two germline ends. The CDR3 nucleotides read TGTGCCAGCAGTATAGGTCGATTGCGAACTGAAGCTTTCTTT. Translated: CASSIGRLRTEAFF.

The J gene is TRBJ2-1, the V gene TRBV23-1; 11 bases are a match to TRBD2. TRBV23-1 is flagged as an ORF with uncertain function. CDR3 length: 15 amino acids. With 7 bases clipped from V and 4 bases from J, the junction kept 6 bases outside the gene matches. The CDR3 sequence: CASNATSGKYNEQFF. The CDR3 nucleotides are TGCGCCAGCAATGCGACTAGCGGGAAGTACAATGAGCAGTTCTTC.

Concerning this clonotype itself: Germline is not matched at one junction end, which may reflect a read error. This chain links TRBV11-2 with TRBJ2-1; D uncertain. The germline gives CDR1 SGHAT, CDR2 FQNNGV. The length of the CDR3 is 15 residues. The CDR3 sequence is CASSLSSAQYNEQLF. In nucleotides, the CDR3 is TGCGCCAGCAGTTTATCAAGCGCGCAATACAATGAGCAGCTCTTC.

This clonotype was seen a handful of times. A single base separates this from a much larger clone, so it may be a read error. Here the CDR3 omits its conserved ending phenylalanine or tryptophan, so a read error is the likely source. The chain links TRBV6-2 or TRBV6-3 to TRBJ1-2, with a possible D match to TRBD1 (6 bases). The germline gives CDR1 MNHEY, CDR2 SVGEGT. The CDR3 is 16 amino acids. Trimming left V 2 bases short and J 1 base short, with 14 bases between. This CDR3 reads CASSYPRGTLNYGYTV. The CDR3 bases are TGTGCCAGCAGTTACCCCAGGGGAACCCTTAACTATGGCTACACCGTC.

V usage is TRBV28 and J usage is TRBJ2-2; D gene uncertain. Per the germline V gene, CDR1 is MDHEN and CDR2 is SYDVKM. The CDR3 runs to 16 residues. V shed 5 bases and J shed 3 bases, with 16 bases lying between them. Here the CDR3 reads CASSAWDGQDTGELFF. The CDR3 DNA reads TGTGCCAGCAGTGCCTGGGATGGGCAAGACACCGGGGAGCTGTTTTTT. The full variable domain, with the rest looked up from reference TRBV28 and TRBJ2-2, is DVKVTQSSRYLVKRTGEKVFLECVQDMDHENMFWYRQDPGLGLRLIYFSYDVKMKEKGDIPEGYSVSREKKERFSLILESASTNQTSMYLCASSAWDGQDTGELFFGEGSRLTVL.

The chain links TRBV20-1 to TRBJ2-7; TRBD1 is a possible D gene (5 bases). The CDR3 is made up of 12 amino acids. V was clipped by 7 bases and J by 5 bases, with 15 bases between them. Looked up from germline, CDR1 is DFQATT and CDR2 is SNEGSKA (reference sequence). DNA for the CDR3: TGCAGTGTTAGCAGGGTGGTCGACGAGCAGTACTTC. Translated: CSVSRVVDEQYF.

This clonotype came up a few times. A read error may produce the germline difference seen at one junction end. J is TRBJ2-3 and V is TRBV7-9; perhaps TRBD2 as D (6 bases). The CDR3 length is 14 residues. Germline V CDR1 and CDR2: SEHNR, FQNEAQ (reference sequence). DNA of the CDR3: TGTGCCAGCAGCTTCCTGCGGGATACAGGTACGCAGTATTTT. Translating gives CASSFLRDTGTQYF.

This clonotype appeared a single time. The CDR3 coding sequence is TGTGCCAGCGATTACAGGACAGGAAAGCAGGAGACCCAGTACTTC. Translating it yields CASDYRTGKQETQYF. This chain links TRBV6-1 with TRBJ2-5; 7 nucleotides match TRBD1. Losses at the gene ends were 8 bases for V and 5 bases for J; bases not matched to a gene: 14. This CDR3 contains 15 residues. Germline V lookup: CDR1 MNHNS, CDR2 SASEGT.

The chain recombines TRBV10-2 with TRBJ2-5; TRBD2 agrees at 11 bases. V lost 6 bases, J lost 6 bases, and 9 bases stayed unmatched. The germline CDR1 and CDR2 sequences are WSHSY and SAAADI. This CDR3 comprises 15 residues. The CDR3 spells CASRGLLAGDKTQYF. CDR3 nucleotides: TGCGCCAGCAGGGGGTTACTAGCGGGAGATAAGACCCAGTACTTC.

The V call is TRBV6-5, the J call TRBJ2-3; no clear D. CDR3 length: 14 residues. Germline V lookup: CDR1 MNHEY, CDR2 SVGAGI. The ends were cut back, 0 bases at V and 2 bases at J, with 6 bases in the middle. As DNA, the CDR3 is TGTGCCAGCAGTTACTCGTCTAACACAGATACGCAGTATTTT. The encoded protein is CASSYSSNTDTQYF.

The chain uses TRBV29-1 and TRBJ1-1, with no clear D. This CDR3 region has 12 residues. Germline values: CDR1 SQVTM, CDR2 ANQGSEA. V shed 4 bases and J shed 1 base, with 7 bases lying between them. The CDR3 nucleotides are TGCAGCGTTGCACTGGAGAACACTGAAGCTTTCTTT. This codes for CSVALENTEAFF.

Worth noting for this clonotype: A clone one base away is much larger, so this may be a read error. This sequence joins TRBV14 and TRBJ2-1; D remains unclear. There are 15 residues in the CDR3. Germline V gene lookup returns CDR1 SGHDN and CDR2 FVKESK. DNA of the CDR3: TGTGCCAGCAGCCAAGTCTGGACGACCAGTCATGAGCAGTCCTTC. The encoded protein is CASSQVWTTSHEQSF. The variable domain in full, with the rest retrieved from reference TRBV14 and TRBJ2-1, is EAGVTQFPSHSVIEKGQTVTLRCDPISGHDNLYWYRRVMGKEIKFLLHFVKESKQDESGMPNNRFLAERTGGTYSTLKVQPAELEDSGVYFCASSQVWTTSHEQSFGPGTRLTVL.

Concerning this clonotype: Its ends do not fully match the called genes, so a read error is possible. The rearrangement joins TRBV5-6 to TRBJ1-1, with D hard to call. Germline V CDR1 and CDR2: SGHDT, YYEEEE. The CDR3 covers 15 residues. DNA for the CDR3: TGTGCCACCACCAATAACCCCCATATACGGTCTGAAGCTTTCTTC. This gives the protein CATTNNPHIRSEAFF.